Below are 2 T cell receptor beta chains sequenced from a single sample in a study of blood T cell repertoires in COVID-19. Assay: immunoSEQ multiplex PCR; the TCRdb copy retains only in-frame clones and omits some. Altogether about 150,000 clones are present, 85% being singletons, with the ten largest covering 8.3%. Material for sequencing was peripheral blood. Source of these receptors: a woman aged 60-75 years with COVID-19, enrolled during active disease.

J is TRBJ1-1 and V is TRBV3-1 (or the pseudogene TRBV3-2); 10 bases are a match to TRBD1. The germline V gene encodes CDR1 LGHDT and CDR2 YNNKEL (reference sequence). V gave up 4 bases and J gave up 5 bases; unmatched junction bases: 7. This CDR3 comprises 15 residues. CDR3 residues: CASSPRQGARTEAFF. CDR3 nucleotides: TGTGCCAGCAGCCCTCGACAGGGGGCTAGAACTGAAGCTTTCTTT.

This rearrangement joins TRBV3-1 (or the pseudogene TRBV3-2) to TRBJ1-2; TRBD1 might be the D (6 bases). In germline, CDR1 is LGHDT, CDR2 YNNKEL (reference sequence). This CDR3 comprises 16 residues. Trimming cost V 0 bases and J 4 bases, with 15 bases left between them. In DNA form, the CDR3 reads TGTGCCAGCAGCCAAGAGAGGGGACACCACCGCTATGGCTACACCTTC. Protein sequence: CASSQERGHHRYGYTF.